This passage covers 12 T cell receptor beta chains from one sample sequenced in a study of lymphopenia after photon versus proton radiotherapy. Repertoires were generated with immunoSEQ multiplex PCR, while TCRdb's copy carries only in-frame clones and drops some. Here the sample spans tens of thousands of clones, 80% to 95% being singletons. Sequenced here: peripheral blood, sampled from a patient treated with photon-based radiotherapy. All receptors derive from a man in his 60s with cholangiocarcinoma.

The chain joins TRBV4-1 to TRBJ1-4, with TRBD1 identical over 8 bases. This CDR3 region has 15 residues. Looked up from germline, CDR1 is MGHRA and CDR2 is YSYEKL. J was trimmed by 8 bases and V by 1 base; bases with no gene match: 6. The CDR3 DNA follows: TGCGCCAGCAGCCAAGTCGAACAGGGGGGCGAAAAACTGTTTTTT. The encoded protein is CASSQVEQGGEKLFF.

The chain's CDR3 is CASQLGGDADTQYF. The CDR3 region has the DNA TGTGCCAGTCAGCTTGGGGGAGACGCAGATACGCAGTATTTT. The chain is built from TRBV18 and TRBJ2-3; D assignment may be TRBD1 or TRBD2 (5 bases each). CDR3 length equals 14 residues. Per the germline V gene, CDR1 is KGHSH and CDR2 is LQKENI. Trimming pared 9 bases from V and 4 bases from J, leaving 17 bases between.

The chain has TRBV10-3 and TRBJ2-5; D could derive from TRBD1 or TRBD2 (5 bases each). Trimming left V 6 bases short and J 5 bases short, with 16 bases between. Per the germline V gene, CDR1 is ENHRY and CDR2 is SYGVKD. This CDR3 has 14 residues. The CDR3 is CAIRPRVGDETQYF. The CDR3 DNA reads as TGTGCCATCAGACCCAGGGTAGGGGACGAGACCCAGTACTTC.

The chain carries TRBV5-8 and TRBJ2-3; D is unresolved. The CDR3 runs to 16 residues. The V end was cut by 4 bases, the J end by 5 bases, with 20 bases between. Germline CDR1 SGHTS, CDR2 YDEGEE. CDR3 loop: CASSQQTGRHGDTQYF. The CDR3 DNA is TGTGCCAGCAGCCAACAGACTGGCCGACATGGAGATACGCAGTATTTT.

This chain connects TRBV7-3 to TRBJ2-1; TRBD2 might be the D (5 bases). The CDR3 has 13 residues. Trimming stripped 5 bases from V and 8 bases from J, with 13 bases between. The V gene's germline CDR1 is SGHTA and CDR2 FQGTGA. The CDR3 spells CASSVSRADEQFF. CDR3 nucleotides: TGTGCCAGCAGCGTCTCGAGGGCAGATGAGCAGTTCTTC.

The chain is built from TRBV28 and TRBJ2-7, with TRBD2 matching 9 bases. Per the germline V gene, CDR1 is MDHEN and CDR2 is SYDVKM. The CDR3 has 14 amino acids. Trimming cost V 3 bases and J 4 bases; bases outside gene matches: 4. This CDR3 is CASSFFSGRYEQYF. The CDR3 DNA reads as TGTGCCAGCAGTTTTTTTAGCGGGAGATACGAGCAGTACTTC.

The J gene is TRBJ2-5, the V gene TRBV14, with D possibly matching TRBD2 (6 bases). Trimming stripped 1 base from V and 2 bases from J, with 8 bases between. The germline V gene has CDR1 SGHDN and CDR2 FVKESK. The length of the CDR3 is 14 residues. This CDR3 reads CASSQAGTQETQYF. The CDR3 DNA sequence: TGTGCCAGCAGCCAAGCAGGGACTCAAGAGACCCAGTACTTC.

V gene TRBV6-1 combines with J gene TRBJ2-2; 8 bases agree with TRBD2. V gave up 4 bases and J gave up 5 bases; unmatched junction bases: 9. Germline loops: CDR1 MNHNS, CDR2 SASEGT. The CDR3 covers 16 residues. The CDR3 is CASSVFPSGQTGELFF. CDR3 in DNA: TGTGCCAGCAGTGTGTTCCCTAGCGGGCAAACCGGGGAGCTGTTTTTT.

This clone was observed once. The chain couples TRBV2 to TRBJ2-2; D ambiguous. The germline V and J ends were trimmed by 7 bases and 3 bases, with 12 bases remaining between them. Per the germline V gene, CDR1 is SNHLY and CDR2 is FYNNEI. The CDR3 loop spans 14 amino acids. CDR3 loop: CASKYRAYTGELFF. The DNA for the CDR3 is TGTGCCAGCAAATACCGGGCCTACACCGGGGAGCTGTTTTTT. Based on the CDR3 plus reference TRBV2 and TRBJ2-2, the full variable domain is EPEVTQTPSHQVTQMGQEVILRCVPISNHLYFYWYRQILGQKVEFLVSFYNNEISEKSEIFDDQFSVERPDGSNFTLKIRSTKLEDSAMYFCASKYRAYTGELFFGEGSRLTVL.

J is TRBJ1-3 and V is TRBV6-6, with D unresolved. Germline CDR1 is MNHNY and CDR2 is SVGAGI (reference sequence). Deletions cut 3 bases from V and 2 bases from J, with 14 bases between. The CDR3 covers 16 residues. The DNA for the CDR3 is TGTGCCAGCAGTTATTCTACAGCCGGTCCTGGAAACACCATATATTTT. Its translation: CASSYSTAGPGNTIYF.

This chain joins TRBV10-3 and TRBJ2-7, with D perhaps matching TRBD2 (6 bases). Per the germline V gene, CDR1 is ENHRY and CDR2 is SYGVKD. The V end lost 3 bases, the J end lost 0 bases, and 9 bases lay between the germline ends. The CDR3 is 14 residues long. The CDR3 is CAISDRGSSYEQYF. Here the CDR3 DNA reads TGTGCCATCAGTGACCGGGGGAGCTCCTACGAGCAGTACTTC.

This clone has more than one count but fewer than ten. V gene TRBV4-1 combines with J gene TRBJ1-2; 9 positions match TRBD1. The CDR3 consists of 13 residues. V was pared by 1 base and J by 8 bases, with 2 bases of the junction left unmatched. Germline values: CDR1 MGHRA, CDR2 YSYEKL. CDR3 protein: CASSQGQGVGYTF. DNA for the CDR3: TGCGCCAGCAGCCAAGGACAGGGGGTAGGCTACACCTTC.